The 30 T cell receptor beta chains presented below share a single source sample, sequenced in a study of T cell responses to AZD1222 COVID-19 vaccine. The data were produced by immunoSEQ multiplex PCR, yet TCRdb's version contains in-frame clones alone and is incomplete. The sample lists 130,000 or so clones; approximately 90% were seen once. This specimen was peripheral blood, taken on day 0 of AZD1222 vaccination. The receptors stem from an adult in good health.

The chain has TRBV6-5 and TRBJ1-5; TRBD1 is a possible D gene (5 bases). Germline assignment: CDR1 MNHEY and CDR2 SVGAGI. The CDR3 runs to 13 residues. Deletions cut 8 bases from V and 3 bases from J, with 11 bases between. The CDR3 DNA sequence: TGTGCCAGCGCCACAGGCCCCAATCAGCCCCAGCATTTT. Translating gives CASATGPNQPQHF.

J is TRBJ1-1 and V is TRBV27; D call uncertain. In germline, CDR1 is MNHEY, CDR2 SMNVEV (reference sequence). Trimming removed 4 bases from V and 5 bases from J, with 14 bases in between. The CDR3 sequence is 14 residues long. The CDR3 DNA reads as TGTGCCAGCAGTTCTCGGGAGGGAAGGACTGAAGCTTTCTTT. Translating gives CASSSREGRTEAFF.

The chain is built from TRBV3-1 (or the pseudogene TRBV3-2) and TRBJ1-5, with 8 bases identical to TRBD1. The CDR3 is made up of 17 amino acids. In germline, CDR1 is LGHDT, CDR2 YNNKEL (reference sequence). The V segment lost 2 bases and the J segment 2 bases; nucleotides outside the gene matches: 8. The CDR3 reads CASSQTTSTGGNQPQHF. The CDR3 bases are TGTGCCAGCAGCCAAACAACCTCGACAGGGGGCAATCAGCCCCAGCATTTT.

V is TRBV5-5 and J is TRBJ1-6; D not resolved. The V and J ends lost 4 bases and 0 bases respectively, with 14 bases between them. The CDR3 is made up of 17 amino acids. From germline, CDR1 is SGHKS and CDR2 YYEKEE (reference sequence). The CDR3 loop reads CASSPGPLSSYNSPLHF. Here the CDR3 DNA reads TGTGCCAGCAGCCCCGGACCGCTCAGCTCCTATAATTCACCCCTCCACTTT.

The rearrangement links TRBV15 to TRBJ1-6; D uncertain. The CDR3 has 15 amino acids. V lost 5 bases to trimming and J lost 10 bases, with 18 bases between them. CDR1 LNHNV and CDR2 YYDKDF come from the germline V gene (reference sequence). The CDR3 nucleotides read TGTGCCACCAGCGGCGCCGGGAGATTAAGCTCACCCCTCCACTTT. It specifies CATSGAGRLSSPLHF.

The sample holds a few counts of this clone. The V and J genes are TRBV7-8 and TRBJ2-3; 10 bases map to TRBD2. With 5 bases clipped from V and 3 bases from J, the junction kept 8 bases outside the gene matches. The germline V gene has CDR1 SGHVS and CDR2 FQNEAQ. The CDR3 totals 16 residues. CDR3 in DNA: TGTGCCAGCAGCCCATACCTAGCGGGGGTAACAGATACGCAGTATTTT. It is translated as CASSPYLAGVTDTQYF.

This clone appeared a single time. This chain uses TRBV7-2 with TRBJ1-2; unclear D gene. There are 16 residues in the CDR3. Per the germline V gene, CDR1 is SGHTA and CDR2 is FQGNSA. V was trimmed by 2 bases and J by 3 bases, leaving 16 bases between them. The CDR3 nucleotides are TGTGCCAGCAGCTTATTATTTTTGGTGGAAGACTATGGCTACACCTTC. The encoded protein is CASSLLFLVEDYGYTF.

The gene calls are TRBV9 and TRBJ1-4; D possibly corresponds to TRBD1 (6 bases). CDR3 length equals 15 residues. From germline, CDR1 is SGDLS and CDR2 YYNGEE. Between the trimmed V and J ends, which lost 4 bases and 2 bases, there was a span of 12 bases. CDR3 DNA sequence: TGTGCCAGCAGCACTCAGGGGTCGACTAATGAAAAACTGTTTTTT. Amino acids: CASSTQGSTNEKLFF.

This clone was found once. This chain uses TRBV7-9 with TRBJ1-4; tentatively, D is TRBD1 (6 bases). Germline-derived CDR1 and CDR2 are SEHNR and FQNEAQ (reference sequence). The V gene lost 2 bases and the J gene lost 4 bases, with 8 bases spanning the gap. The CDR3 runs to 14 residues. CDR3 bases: TGTGCCAGCAGCTTATCAGGGGTTAATGAAAAACTGTTTTTT. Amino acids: CASSLSGVNEKLFF. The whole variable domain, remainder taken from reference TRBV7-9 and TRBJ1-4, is DTGVSQNPRHKITKRGQNVTFRCDPISEHNRLYWYRQTLGQGPEFLTYFQNEAQLEKSRLLSDRFSAERPKGSFSTLEIQRTEQGDSAMYLCASSLSGVNEKLFFGSGTQLSVL.

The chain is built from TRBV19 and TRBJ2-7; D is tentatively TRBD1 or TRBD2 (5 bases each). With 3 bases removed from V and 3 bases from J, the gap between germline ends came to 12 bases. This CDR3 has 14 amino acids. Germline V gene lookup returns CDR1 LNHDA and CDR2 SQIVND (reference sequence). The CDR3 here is CASSMGTELYEQYF. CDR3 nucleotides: TGTGCCAGTAGTATGGGGACGGAGCTCTACGAGCAGTACTTC.

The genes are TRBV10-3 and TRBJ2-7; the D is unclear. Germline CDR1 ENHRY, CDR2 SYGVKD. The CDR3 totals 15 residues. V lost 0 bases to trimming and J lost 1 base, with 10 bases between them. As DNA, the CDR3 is TGTGCCATCAGTGAGTCAGCGTCGGTATCCTACGAGCAGTACTTC. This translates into CAISESASVSYEQYF.

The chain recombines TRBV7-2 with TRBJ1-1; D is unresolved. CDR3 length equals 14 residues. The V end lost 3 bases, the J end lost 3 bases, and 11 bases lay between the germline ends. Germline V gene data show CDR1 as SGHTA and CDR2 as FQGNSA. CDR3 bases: TGTGCCAGCAGCTTTCTGGAGGTCTACACTGAAGCTTTCTTT. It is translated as CASSFLEVYTEAFF.

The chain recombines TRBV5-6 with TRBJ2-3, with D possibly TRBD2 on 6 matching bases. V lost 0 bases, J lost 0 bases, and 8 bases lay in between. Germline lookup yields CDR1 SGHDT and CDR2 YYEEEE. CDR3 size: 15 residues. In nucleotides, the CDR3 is TGTGCCAGCAGCTTGGGACTAGGAAGCACAGATACGCAGTATTTT. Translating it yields CASSLGLGSTDTQYF.

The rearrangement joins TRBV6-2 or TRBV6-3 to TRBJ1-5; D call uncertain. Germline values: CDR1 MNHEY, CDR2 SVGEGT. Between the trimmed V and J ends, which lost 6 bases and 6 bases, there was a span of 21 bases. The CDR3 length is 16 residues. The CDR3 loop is CASSPGPLGIAQPQHF. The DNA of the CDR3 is TGTGCCAGCAGCCCCGGGCCCCTAGGCATCGCTCAGCCCCAGCATTTT.

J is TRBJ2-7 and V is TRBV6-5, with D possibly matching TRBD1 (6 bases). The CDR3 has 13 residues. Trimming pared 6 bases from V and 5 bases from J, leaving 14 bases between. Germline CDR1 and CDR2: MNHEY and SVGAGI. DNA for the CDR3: TGTGCCAGCAGCGCCTCACAGGGCCACGAGCAGTACTTC. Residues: CASSASQGHEQYF.

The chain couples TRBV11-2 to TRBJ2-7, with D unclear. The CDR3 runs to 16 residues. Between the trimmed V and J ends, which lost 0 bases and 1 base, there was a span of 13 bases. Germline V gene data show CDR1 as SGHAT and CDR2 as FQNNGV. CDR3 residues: CASSLDLSMGSYEQYF. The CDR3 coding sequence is TGTGCCAGCAGCTTAGATCTTTCGATGGGTTCCTACGAGCAGTACTTC.

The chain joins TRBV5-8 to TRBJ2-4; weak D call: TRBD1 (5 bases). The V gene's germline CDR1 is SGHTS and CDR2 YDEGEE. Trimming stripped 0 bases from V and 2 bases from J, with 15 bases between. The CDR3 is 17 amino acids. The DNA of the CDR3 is TGTGCCAGCAGCTTGGATGGTTGGGGCTGGACCAAAAACATTCAGTACTTC. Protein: CASSLDGWGWTKNIQYF.

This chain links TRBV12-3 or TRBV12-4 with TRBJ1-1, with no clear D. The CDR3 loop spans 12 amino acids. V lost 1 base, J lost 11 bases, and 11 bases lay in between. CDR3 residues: CASSLGTGAAFF. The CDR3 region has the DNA TGTGCCAGCAGTTTAGGGACTGGCGCGGCTTTCTTT.

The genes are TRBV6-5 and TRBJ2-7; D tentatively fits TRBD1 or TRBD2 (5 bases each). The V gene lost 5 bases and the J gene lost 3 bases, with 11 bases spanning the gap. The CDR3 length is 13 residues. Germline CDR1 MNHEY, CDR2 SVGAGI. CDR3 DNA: TGTGCCAGCAGTCCTCGGGACGGCTACGAGCAGTACTTC. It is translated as CASSPRDGYEQYF.

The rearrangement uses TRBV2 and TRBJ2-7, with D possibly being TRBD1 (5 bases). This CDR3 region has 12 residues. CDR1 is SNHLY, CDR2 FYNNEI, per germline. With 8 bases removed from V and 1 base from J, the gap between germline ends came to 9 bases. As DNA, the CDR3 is TGTGCCAGCTCAGGGATATCCTACGAGCAGTACTTC. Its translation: CASSGISYEQYF.

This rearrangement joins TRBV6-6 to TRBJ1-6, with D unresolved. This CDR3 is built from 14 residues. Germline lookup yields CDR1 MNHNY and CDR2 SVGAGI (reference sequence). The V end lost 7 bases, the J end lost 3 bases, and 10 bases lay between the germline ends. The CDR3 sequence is CASTGAFYNSPLHF. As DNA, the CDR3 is TGTGCCAGCACTGGAGCGTTCTATAATTCACCCCTCCACTTT.

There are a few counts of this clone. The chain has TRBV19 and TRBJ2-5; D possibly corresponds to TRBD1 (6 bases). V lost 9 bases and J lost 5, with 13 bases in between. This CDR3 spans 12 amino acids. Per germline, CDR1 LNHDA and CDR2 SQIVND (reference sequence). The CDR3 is CASRGFTETQYF. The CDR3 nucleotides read TGTGCCAGCAGGGGTTTTACGGAGACCCAGTACTTC.

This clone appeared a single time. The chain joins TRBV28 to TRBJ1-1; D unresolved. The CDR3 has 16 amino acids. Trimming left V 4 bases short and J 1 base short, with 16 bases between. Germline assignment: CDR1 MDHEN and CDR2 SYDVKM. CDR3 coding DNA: TGTGCCAGCAGTTCACTCCAGACGGGTAAGAACACTGAAGCTTTCTTT. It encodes CASSSLQTGKNTEAFF.

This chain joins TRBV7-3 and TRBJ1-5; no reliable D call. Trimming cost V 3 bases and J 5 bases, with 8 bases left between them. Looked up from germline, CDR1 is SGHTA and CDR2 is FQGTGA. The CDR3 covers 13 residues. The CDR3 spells CASSLNSDQPQHF. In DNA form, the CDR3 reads TGTGCCAGCAGCTTGAACTCCGATCAGCCCCAGCATTTT.

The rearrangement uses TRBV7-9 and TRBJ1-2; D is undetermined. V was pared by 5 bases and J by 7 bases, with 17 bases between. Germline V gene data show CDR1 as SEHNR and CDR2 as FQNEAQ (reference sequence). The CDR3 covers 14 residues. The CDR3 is CASSTPVGSFGYTF. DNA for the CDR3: TGTGCCAGCAGCACCCCAGTTGGCAGTTTTGGCTACACCTTC.

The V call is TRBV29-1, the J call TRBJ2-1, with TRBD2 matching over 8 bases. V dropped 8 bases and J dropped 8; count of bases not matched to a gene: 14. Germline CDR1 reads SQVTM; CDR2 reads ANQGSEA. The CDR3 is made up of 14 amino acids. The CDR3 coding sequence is TGCAGCACCCAGGGCGGGGGGCCTATCGATGAGCAGTTCTTC. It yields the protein CSTQGGGPIDEQFF.

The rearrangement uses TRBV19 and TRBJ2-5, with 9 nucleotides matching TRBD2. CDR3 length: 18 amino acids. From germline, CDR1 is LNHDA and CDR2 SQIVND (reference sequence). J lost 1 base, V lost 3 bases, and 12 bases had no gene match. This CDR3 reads CASSIIAGASRSQETQYF. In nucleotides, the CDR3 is TGTGCCAGTAGTATTATAGCGGGGGCTTCCCGTTCCCAAGAGACCCAGTACTTC.

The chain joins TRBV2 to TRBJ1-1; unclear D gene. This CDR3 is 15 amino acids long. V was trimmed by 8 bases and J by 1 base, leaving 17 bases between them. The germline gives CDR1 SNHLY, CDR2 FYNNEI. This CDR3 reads CASPQRSGWNTEAFF. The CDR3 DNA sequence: TGTGCCAGCCCCCAAAGGAGCGGTTGGAACACTGAAGCTTTCTTT.

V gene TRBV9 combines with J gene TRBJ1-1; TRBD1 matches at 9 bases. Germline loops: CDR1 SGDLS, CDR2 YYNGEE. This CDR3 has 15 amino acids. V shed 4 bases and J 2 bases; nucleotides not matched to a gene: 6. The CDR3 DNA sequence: TGTGCCAGCAGCACCCCGACAGGGGGTAACACTGAAGCTTTCTTT. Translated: CASSTPTGGNTEAFF. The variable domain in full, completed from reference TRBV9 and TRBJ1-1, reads DSGVTQTPKHLITATGQRVTLRCSPRSGDLSVYWYQQSLDQGLQFLIQYYNGEERAKGNILERFSAQQFPDLHSELNLSSLELGDSALYFCASSTPTGGNTEAFFGQGTRLTVV.

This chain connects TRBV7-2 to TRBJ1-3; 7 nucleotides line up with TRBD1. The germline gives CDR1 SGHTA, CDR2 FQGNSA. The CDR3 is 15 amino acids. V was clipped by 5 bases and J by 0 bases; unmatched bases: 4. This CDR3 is CASSRDSSSGNTIYF. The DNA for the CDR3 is TGTGCCAGCAGCCGGGACAGCTCCTCTGGAAACACCATATATTTT.